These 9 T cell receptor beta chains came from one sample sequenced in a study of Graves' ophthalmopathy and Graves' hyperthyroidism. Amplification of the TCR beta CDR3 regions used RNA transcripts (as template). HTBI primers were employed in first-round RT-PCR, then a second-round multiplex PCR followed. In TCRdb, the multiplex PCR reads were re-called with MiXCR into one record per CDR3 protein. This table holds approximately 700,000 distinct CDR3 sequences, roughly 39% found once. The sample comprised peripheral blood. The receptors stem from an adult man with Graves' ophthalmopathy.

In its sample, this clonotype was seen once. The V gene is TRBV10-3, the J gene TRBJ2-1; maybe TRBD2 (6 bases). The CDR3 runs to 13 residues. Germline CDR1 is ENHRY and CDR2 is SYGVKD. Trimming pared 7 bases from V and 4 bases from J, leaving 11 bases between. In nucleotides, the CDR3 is TGTGCCATCACCCAGGAGGGGTACAATGAGCAGTTCTTC. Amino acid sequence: CAITQEGYNEQFF.

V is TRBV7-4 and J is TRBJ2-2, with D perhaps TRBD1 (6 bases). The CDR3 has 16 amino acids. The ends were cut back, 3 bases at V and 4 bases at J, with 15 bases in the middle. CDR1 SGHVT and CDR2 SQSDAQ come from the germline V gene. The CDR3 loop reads CASSFSGMDSTGELFF. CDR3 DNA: TGTGCCAGCAGCTTCTCAGGGATGGACAGCACCGGGGAGCTGTTTTTT.

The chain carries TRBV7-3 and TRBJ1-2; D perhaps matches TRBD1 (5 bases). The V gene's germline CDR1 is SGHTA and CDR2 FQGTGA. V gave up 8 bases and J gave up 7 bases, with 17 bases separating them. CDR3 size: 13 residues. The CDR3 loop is CASSRGWDPGYTF. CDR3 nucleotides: TGTGCCAGCTCACGGGGGTGGGATCCTGGCTACACCTTC.

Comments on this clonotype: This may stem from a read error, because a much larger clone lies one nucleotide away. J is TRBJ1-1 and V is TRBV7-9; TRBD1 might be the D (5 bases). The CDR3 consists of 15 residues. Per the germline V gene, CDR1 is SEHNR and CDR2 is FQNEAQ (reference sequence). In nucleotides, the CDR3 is TGTGCCAGCAGCGGAGGGACCCTTCGGGGCACTCAAGCTTTCTTT. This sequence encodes CASSGGTLRGTQAFF.

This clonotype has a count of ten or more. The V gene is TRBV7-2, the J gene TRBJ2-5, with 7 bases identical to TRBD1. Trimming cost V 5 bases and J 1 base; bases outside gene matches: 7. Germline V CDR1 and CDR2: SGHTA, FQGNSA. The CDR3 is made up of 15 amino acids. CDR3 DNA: TGTGCCAGCAGCATGCCCAGGGGGATCCAAGAGACCCAGTACTTC. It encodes CASSMPRGIQETQYF.

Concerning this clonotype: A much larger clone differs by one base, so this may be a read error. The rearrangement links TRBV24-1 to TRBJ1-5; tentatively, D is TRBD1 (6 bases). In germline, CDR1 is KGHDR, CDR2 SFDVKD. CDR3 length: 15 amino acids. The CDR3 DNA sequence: TGTGCCGCCAGTGATAGTTCAGGGGTCAATCAGCCCCAGCATTTT. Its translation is CAASDSSGVNQPQHF.

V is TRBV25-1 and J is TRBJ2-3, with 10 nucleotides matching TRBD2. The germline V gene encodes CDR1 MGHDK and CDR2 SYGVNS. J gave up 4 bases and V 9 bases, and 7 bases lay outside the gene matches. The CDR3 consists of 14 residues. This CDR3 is CASSLAGAADTQYF. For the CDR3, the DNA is TGTGCCAGTAGCCTAGCGGGAGCAGCAGATACGCAGTATTTT. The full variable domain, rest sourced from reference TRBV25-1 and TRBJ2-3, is EADIYQTPRYLVIGTGKKITLECSQTMGHDKMYWYQQDPGMELHLIHYSYGVNSTEKGDLSSESTVSRIRTEHFPLTLESARPSHTSQYLCASSLAGAADTQYFGPGTRLTVL.

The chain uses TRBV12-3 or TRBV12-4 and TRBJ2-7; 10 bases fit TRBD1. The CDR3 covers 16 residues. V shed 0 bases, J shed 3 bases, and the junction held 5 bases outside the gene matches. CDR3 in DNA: TGTGCCAGCAGTTTAGCCAGGGACAGGGGTTTCTACGAGCAGTACTTC. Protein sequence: CASSLARDRGFYEQYF.

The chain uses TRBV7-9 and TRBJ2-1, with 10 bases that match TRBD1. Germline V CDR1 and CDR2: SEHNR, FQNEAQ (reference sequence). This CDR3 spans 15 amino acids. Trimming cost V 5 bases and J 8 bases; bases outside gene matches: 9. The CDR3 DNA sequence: TGTGCCAGCAGCCTAGACAGGGGGCGAATTTATGAGCAGTTCTTC. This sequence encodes CASSLDRGRIYEQFF.